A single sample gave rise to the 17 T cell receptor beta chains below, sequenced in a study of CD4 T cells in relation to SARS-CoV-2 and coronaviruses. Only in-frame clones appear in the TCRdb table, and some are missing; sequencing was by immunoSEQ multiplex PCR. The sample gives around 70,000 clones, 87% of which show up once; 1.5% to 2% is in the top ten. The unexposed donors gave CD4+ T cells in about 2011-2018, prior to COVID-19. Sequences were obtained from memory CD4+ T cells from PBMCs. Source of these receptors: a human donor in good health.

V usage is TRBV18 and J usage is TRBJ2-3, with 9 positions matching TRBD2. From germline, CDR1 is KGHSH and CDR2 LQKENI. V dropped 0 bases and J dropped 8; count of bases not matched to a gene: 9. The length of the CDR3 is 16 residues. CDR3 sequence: CASSPPIGTSKGTQYF. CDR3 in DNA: TGTGCCAGCTCACCACCGATTGGGACTAGCAAGGGTACGCAGTATTTT.

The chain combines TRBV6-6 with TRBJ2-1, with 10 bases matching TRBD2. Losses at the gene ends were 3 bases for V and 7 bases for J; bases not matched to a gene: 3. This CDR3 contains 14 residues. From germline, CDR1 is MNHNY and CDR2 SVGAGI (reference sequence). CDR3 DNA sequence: TGTGCCAGCAGTTATCTAGCGGGAGCTAATGAGCAGTTCTTC. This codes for CASSYLAGANEQFF.

The CDR3 spells CASSLLQGNEQFF. In nucleotides, the CDR3 is TGTGCCAGCAGCTTATTACAGGGGAATGAGCAGTTCTTC. The chain links TRBV7-3 to TRBJ2-1; 7 bases agree with TRBD1. With 2 bases clipped from V and 7 bases from J, the junction kept 2 bases outside the gene matches. CDR3 length equals 13 residues. Germline V lookup: CDR1 SGHTA, CDR2 FQGTGA.

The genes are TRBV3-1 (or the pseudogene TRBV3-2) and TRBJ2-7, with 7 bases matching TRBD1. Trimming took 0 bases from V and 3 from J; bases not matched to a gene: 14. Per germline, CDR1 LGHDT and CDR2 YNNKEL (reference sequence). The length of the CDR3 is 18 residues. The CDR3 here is CASSQDPFTGETHYEQYF. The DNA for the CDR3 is TGTGCCAGCAGCCAAGATCCCTTTACAGGGGAGACACACTACGAGCAGTACTTC.

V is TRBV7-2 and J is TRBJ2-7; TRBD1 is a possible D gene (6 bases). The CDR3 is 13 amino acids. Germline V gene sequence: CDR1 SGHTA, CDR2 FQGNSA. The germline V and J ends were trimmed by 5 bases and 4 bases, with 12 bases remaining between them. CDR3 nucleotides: TGTGCCAGCAGCCTAGACAGGACTTACGAGCAGTACTTC. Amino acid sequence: CASSLDRTYEQYF.

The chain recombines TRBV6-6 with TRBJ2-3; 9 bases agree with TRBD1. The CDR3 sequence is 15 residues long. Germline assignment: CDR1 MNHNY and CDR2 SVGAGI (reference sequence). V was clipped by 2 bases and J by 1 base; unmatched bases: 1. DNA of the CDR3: TGTGCCAGCAGTTACAGGACAGGGGGCACAGATACGCAGTATTTT. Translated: CASSYRTGGTDTQYF.

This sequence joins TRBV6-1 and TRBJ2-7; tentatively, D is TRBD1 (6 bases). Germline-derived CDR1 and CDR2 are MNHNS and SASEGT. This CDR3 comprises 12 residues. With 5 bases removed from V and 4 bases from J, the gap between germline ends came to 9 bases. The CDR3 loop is CASSPGVYEQYF. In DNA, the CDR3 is TGTGCCAGCAGTCCAGGGGTTTACGAGCAGTACTTC.

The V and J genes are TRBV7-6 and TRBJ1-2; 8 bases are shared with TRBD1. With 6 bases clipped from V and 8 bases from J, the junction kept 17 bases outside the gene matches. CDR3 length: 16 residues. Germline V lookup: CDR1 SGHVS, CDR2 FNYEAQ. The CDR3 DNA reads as TGTGCCAGCAGTCAACGACCCGATGACAGGGGCGTGGGCTACACCTTC. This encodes CASSQRPDDRGVGYTF.

The CDR3 loop is CSVEEIAGRTSYNEQFF. The CDR3 nucleotides are TGCAGCGTTGAAGAGATAGCGGGACGAACCTCCTACAATGAGCAGTTCTTC. V gene TRBV29-1 combines with J gene TRBJ2-1; TRBD2 matches 8 bases. V was clipped by 0 bases and J by 0 bases; unmatched bases: 7. The CDR3 loop spans 17 amino acids. The germline V gene has CDR1 SQVTM and CDR2 ANQGSEA.

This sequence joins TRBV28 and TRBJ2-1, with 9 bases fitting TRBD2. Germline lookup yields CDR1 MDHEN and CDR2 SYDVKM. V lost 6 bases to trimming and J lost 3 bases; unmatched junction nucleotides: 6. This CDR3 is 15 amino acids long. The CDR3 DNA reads TGTGCCAGCAGGAGCGGGGGGCCTAGCTACAATGAGCAGTTCTTC. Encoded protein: CASRSGGPSYNEQFF.

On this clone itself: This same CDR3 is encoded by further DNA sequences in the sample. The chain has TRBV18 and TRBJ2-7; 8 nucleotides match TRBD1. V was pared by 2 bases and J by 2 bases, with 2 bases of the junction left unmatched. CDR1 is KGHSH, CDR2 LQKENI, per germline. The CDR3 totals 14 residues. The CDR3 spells CASSPGTGTYEQYF. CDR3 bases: TGTGCCAGCTCACCAGGGACAGGCACCTACGAGCAGTACTTC.

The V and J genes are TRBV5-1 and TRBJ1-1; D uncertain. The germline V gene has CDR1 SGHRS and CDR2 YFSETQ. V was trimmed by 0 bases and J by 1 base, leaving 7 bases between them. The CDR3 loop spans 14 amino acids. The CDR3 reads CASSLAGGNTEAFF. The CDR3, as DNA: TGCGCCAGCAGCTTGGCCGGCGGGAACACTGAAGCTTTCTTT.

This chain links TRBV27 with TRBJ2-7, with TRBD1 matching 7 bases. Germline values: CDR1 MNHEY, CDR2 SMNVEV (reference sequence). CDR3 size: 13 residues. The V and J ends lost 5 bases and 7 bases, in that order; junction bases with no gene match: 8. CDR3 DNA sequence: TGTGCCAGCAGTCATACAGGGGCTGGGGAGCAGTACTTC. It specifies CASSHTGAGEQYF.

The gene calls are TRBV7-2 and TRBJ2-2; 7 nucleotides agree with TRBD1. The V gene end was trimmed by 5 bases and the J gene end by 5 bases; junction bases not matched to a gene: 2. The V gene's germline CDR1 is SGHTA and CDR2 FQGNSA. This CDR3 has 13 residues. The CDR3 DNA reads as TGTGCCAGCAGCCCACAGGGGACCGGGGAGCTGTTTTTT. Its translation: CASSPQGTGELFF.

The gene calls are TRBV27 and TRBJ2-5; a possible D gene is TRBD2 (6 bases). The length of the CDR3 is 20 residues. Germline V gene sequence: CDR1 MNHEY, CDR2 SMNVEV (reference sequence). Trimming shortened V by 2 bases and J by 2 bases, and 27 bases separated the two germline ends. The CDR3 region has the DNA TGTGCCAGCAGTTTAAGGGGTTATGGAGGGGTCCTCGCCCTTCAAGAGACCCAGTACTTC. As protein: CASSLRGYGGVLALQETQYF.

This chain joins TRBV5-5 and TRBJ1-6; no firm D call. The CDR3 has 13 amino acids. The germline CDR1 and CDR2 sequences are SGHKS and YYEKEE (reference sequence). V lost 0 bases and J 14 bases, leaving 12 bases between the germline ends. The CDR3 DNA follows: TGTGCCAGCAGCTTGGAGCGCCATTTGGCCCTCCACTTT. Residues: CASSLERHLALHF.

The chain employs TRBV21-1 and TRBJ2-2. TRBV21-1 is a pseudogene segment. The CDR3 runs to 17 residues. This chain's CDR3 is CASTSIRAGDFSGELFF. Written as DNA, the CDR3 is TGTGCCAGCACCTCTATTCGGGCAGGTGATTTTTCCGGGGAGCTGTTTTTT.